The T cell receptor (beta chain) under discussion was sequenced for a study of regulatory T cells in long-lasting Graves disease. The sample's time point: newly diagnosed GD, antithyroid drugs for less than 3 months. With RNA extracted from PBMCs as input, the TCR library was made. This clonotype has only a few counts. CDR3-region Arm-PCR and iRepertoire HTBI primers produced the TCR beta libraries. Via MiXCR, TCRdb re-called the multiplex PCR reads, giving one row per CDR3 protein. The data show hundreds of thousands of distinct CDR3 sequences, about 15% seen once. Germline loops: CDR1 SGDLS, CDR2 YYNGEE. The CDR3 is made up of 19 amino acids. V lost 4 bases and J lost 1, with 24 bases in between. The same sample was also used in a study of T cells in Graves' hyperthyroidism and ophthalmopathy. Per that paper: Patients counted as stable if ophthalmopathy did not develop within 18 months. Primed by the HTBI set, a first-round RT-PCR was run on the TCR CDR3. Among clonotypes expanded in thyroid above 0.001, most were also found in blood. It was a median approximately 6 months before onset that the model predicted ophthalmopathy.

The V gene is TRBV9, the J gene TRBJ2-1; D is perhaps TRBD1 (5 bases). The input for sequencing was peripheral blood mononuclear cells (PBMCs), taken at new diagnosis, from a patient treated with antithyroid drugs. This TCR was recovered from a middle-aged woman with Graves disease. This chain's CDR3 is CASSPLLAPSRESYNEQFF. The CDR3 DNA is TGTGCCAGCAGCCCCCTTCTGGCTCCGTCCAGGGAATCCTACAATGAGCAGTTCTTC.